This TCR beta chain was identified in a study of blood T cell repertoires in COVID-19. Background on the study: The study drew acute and convalescent COVID-19 samples from the United States, Italy and Spain.

Produced via immunoSEQ multiplex PCR; TCRdb's table is partial and in-frame only. The sample carries roughly 38,000 clones, 70% to 90% recorded once. Germline V gene data show CDR1 as SGHRS and CDR2 as YFSETQ. The CDR3 is 14 amino acids. Trimming removed 2 bases at V and 3 bases at J, with 9 bases between. Input material: peripheral blood. The TCR was taken from a man in his fifties or sixties in a cohort sampled during active COVID-19. The chain is built from TRBV5-1 and TRBJ1-5, with D tentatively TRBD1 (6 bases). This CDR3 reads CASSLGQNNQPQHF. The CDR3 region has the DNA TGCGCCAGCAGCTTAGGACAGAACAATCAGCCCCAGCATTTT.